This T cell receptor beta chain is from a study of post-analysis software for immune sequencing data. This CDR3 comprises 11 residues. The V gene's germline CDR1 is SQVTM and CDR2 ANQGSEA. V dropped 4 bases and J dropped 3 bases, with 7 bases sitting between them. The library was made from cDNA and included unique molecular identifiers. TCRdb processed the PCR reads anew with MiXCR; each CDR3 protein has one entry. The profile shows some 690,000 distinct CDR3 sequences, about 32% of them singletons. This clonotype has just a few counts. Its specificity is unknown. Study findings and constraints: Compared against controls, patients with multiple sclerosis displayed significantly lower normalized Chao1 diversity. There were five or six TRBV segments more frequent in patients than controls, and TRBV5-6, TRBV5-1 and TRBV20-1 were among them.

The sample consisted of blood. This receptor was identified in a girl aged 5-17 years with multiple sclerosis. J is TRBJ2-7 and V is TRBV29-1; the D is unclear. DNA of the CDR3: TGCAGCGTTGGAAATGGCTACGAGCAGTACTTC. Translation: CSVGNGYEQYF.